Presented here are 24 T cell receptor beta chains from one specimen sequenced in a study of T-cell memory formation after mild COVID-19. TCRdb fed the 5' RACE reads into MiXCR, producing one record per CDR3 protein. The data hold 100,000 or so distinct CDR3 sequences, with 11% observed a single time. The sequencing sample was made of PBMCs or a T cell subset sorted from them (not recorded which). These receptors all come from a man aged 18 to 30 who had mild COVID-19 (a few samples of this study predate the infection). Cell type and time point are not known.

CDR3 bases: TGTGCCAGCAAAAAGCGGGGAGGACAAGAGACCCAGTACTTC. Its translation is CASKKRGGQETQYF. J is TRBJ2-5 and V is TRBV12-3 or TRBV12-4, with 7 bases matching TRBD2. The CDR3 loop spans 14 amino acids. With V trimmed by 7 bases and J by 2 bases, 7 bases remained unmatched.

In this sample, this clonotype turned up a few times. The CDR3 DNA follows: TGTGCCAGCAGTGCCCTCATGAGCTCTGGAAACACCATATATTTT. This codes for CASSALMSSGNTIYF. The rearrangement joins TRBV27 to TRBJ1-3; D remains ambiguous. Looked up from germline, CDR1 is MNHEY and CDR2 is SMNVEV (reference sequence). This CDR3 spans 15 amino acids. V shed 5 bases and J shed 0 bases, with 11 bases lying between them.

At least ten counts were recorded for this clonotype. The CDR3, as DNA: TGTGCCAGCAGCTTAGTTGTGGGGAGCACAGATACGCAGTATTTT. The encoded protein is CASSLVVGSTDTQYF. The chain couples TRBV7-9 to TRBJ2-3; D gene unclear. The CDR3 sequence is 15 residues long. Trimming left V 1 base short and J 0 bases short, with 8 bases between. Germline assignment: CDR1 SEHNR and CDR2 FQNEAQ (reference sequence).

The chain recombines TRBV4-1 with TRBJ1-1; D not resolved. Looked up from germline, CDR1 is MGHRA and CDR2 is YSYEKL. V shed 2 bases and J shed 7 bases, with 17 bases lying between them. This CDR3 region has 15 residues. The CDR3 DNA follows: TGCGCCAGCAGCCAAAGATTCGAGGATGAAGTTGAAGCTTTCTTT. It specifies CASSQRFEDEVEAFF.

The chain couples TRBV15 to TRBJ2-3; 7 nucleotides line up with TRBD1. The germline V gene has CDR1 LNHNV and CDR2 YYDKDF (reference sequence). V dropped 3 bases and J dropped 2; count of bases not matched to a gene: 11. CDR3 size: 17 residues. Here the CDR3 reads CATSRAPTGTSTDTQYF. The CDR3 DNA reads as TGTGCCACCAGCAGGGCTCCGACAGGGACCTCCACAGATACGCAGTATTTT. The full variable domain, its missing parts supplied by reference TRBV15 and TRBJ2-3, is DAMVIQNPRYQVTQFGKPVTLSCSQTLNHNVMYWYQQKSSQAPKLLFHYYDKDFNNEADTPDNFQSRRPNTSFCFLDIRSPGLGDTAMYLCATSRAPTGTSTDTQYFGPGTRLTVL.

A few counts support this clonotype. V is TRBV5-1 and J is TRBJ2-4, with a possible D match to TRBD2 (5 bases). This CDR3 contains 16 residues. Germline V CDR1 and CDR2: SGHRS, YFSETQ. Between the trimmed V and J ends, which lost 2 bases and 6 bases, there was a span of 18 bases. CDR3 nucleotide sequence: TGCGCCAGCAGCTTTTTCGCGCGGGCACGAGGAAACATTCAGTACTTC. Protein sequence: CASSFFARARGNIQYF.

The table lists this clonotype with a few counts. The V call is TRBV7-6, the J call TRBJ2-7; D gene unclear. This CDR3 spans 14 amino acids. Trimming cost V 1 base and J 2 bases, with 9 bases left between them. Germline V gene data show CDR1 as SGHVS and CDR2 as FNYEAQ. CDR3 protein: CASSLGGPAYEQYF. DNA of the CDR3: TGTGCCAGCAGCTTAGGCGGCCCCGCCTACGAGCAGTACTTC.

The chain uses TRBV7-9 and TRBJ1-2, with no clear D. This CDR3 is 13 amino acids long. The V gene lost 1 base and the J gene lost 3 bases, with 6 bases spanning the gap. CDR1 SEHNR and CDR2 FQNEAQ come from the germline V gene (reference sequence). The CDR3 loop reads CASSLGADYGYTF. DNA for the CDR3: TGTGCCAGCAGCTTAGGGGCAGACTATGGCTACACCTTC.

The table lists this clonotype with a few counts. The rearrangement links TRBV6-5 to TRBJ2-1; weak D call: TRBD2 (6 bases). The germline V gene encodes CDR1 MNHEY and CDR2 SVGAGI. V was clipped by 0 bases and J by 7 bases, with 16 bases between them. The CDR3 covers 16 residues. The CDR3 sequence is CASSYSTWGGVNEQFF. The DNA for the CDR3 is TGTGCCAGCAGTTACTCGACGTGGGGCGGGGTTAATGAGCAGTTCTTC.

The gene calls are TRBV6-6 and TRBJ2-2; D gene ambiguous. CDR3 length: 13 amino acids. Germline V lookup: CDR1 MNHNY, CDR2 SVGAGI (reference sequence). V gave up 7 bases and J gave up 7 bases, with 13 bases separating them. The CDR3 sequence: CASIMPGDGELFF. The CDR3, as DNA: TGTGCCAGCATTATGCCTGGGGACGGGGAGCTGTTTTTT.

The rearrangement joins TRBV2 to TRBJ2-3; 12 positions match TRBD2. The V segment lost 1 base and the J segment 6 bases; nucleotides outside the gene matches: 2. The CDR3 is 15 residues long. The germline V gene has CDR1 SNHLY and CDR2 FYNNEI. The CDR3 DNA is TGTGCCAGCAGTGAAGGACTAGCGGGGGAGGATACGCAGTATTTT. Encoded protein: CASSEGLAGEDTQYF.

J is TRBJ2-2 and V is TRBV7-9, with 8 bases aligning to TRBD2. Trimming cost V 6 bases and J 4 bases; bases outside gene matches: 10. The CDR3 runs 16 residues. From germline, CDR1 is SEHNR and CDR2 FQNEAQ (reference sequence). CDR3 sequence: CASSPSGGGRTGELFF. The CDR3 nucleotides read TGTGCCAGCAGTCCCTCCGGGGGGGGCCGCACCGGGGAGCTGTTTTTT.

CDR3 sequence (DNA): TGTGCCAGCAGCTTAACGGTTGTCGGGGGAAGCTCCTACAATGAGCAGTTCTTC. This codes for CASSLTVVGGSSYNEQFF. The chain links TRBV7-3 to TRBJ2-1; maybe TRBD2 (6 bases). V gave up 0 bases and J gave up 0 bases, with 15 bases separating them. Germline V lookup: CDR1 SGHTA, CDR2 FQGTGA. CDR3 length equals 18 residues.

The chain has TRBV7-9 and TRBJ2-3; 8 bases are shared with TRBD2. CDR3 length: 16 residues. J gave up 4 bases and V 1 base, and 7 bases lay outside the gene matches. Germline loops: CDR1 SEHNR, CDR2 FQNEAQ (reference sequence). This CDR3 reads CASSLVESGGADTQYF. CDR3 DNA: TGTGCCAGCAGCTTAGTCGAAAGCGGGGGCGCAGATACGCAGTATTTT.

This clonotype was found many times. The chain has TRBV7-9 and TRBJ2-1; 10 bases match TRBD1. The ends lost 0 bases at V and 5 bases at J; junction bases unmatched: 1. CDR3 size: 15 residues. The germline V gene has CDR1 SEHNR and CDR2 FQNEAQ (reference sequence). The CDR3 nucleotides read TGTGCCAGCAGCTTAGCGGGGACAGGGGACAATGAGCAGTTCTTC. This sequence encodes CASSLAGTGDNEQFF.

This chain links TRBV14 with TRBJ2-5; D is unclear. The CDR3 spans 13 residues. Germline V gene lookup returns CDR1 SGHDN and CDR2 FVKESK. Trimming took off 4 bases at V and 4 bases at J, with 10 bases between the two ends. CDR3 protein: CASSPSIVETQYF. CDR3 DNA: TGTGCCAGCAGCCCTTCTATCGTAGAGACCCAGTACTTC.

Only a few counts were recorded for this clonotype. The CDR3 bases are TGCAGCGTGGTATGGGACAGGGAAAATCAGCCCCAGCATTTT. Protein product: CSVVWDRENQPQHF. This chain connects TRBV29-1 to TRBJ1-5; 9 bases map to TRBD1. In germline, CDR1 is SQVTM, CDR2 ANQGSEA. With V trimmed by 6 bases and J by 4 bases, 7 bases remained unmatched. The CDR3 runs 14 residues. The variable domain in full, with the rest retrieved from reference TRBV29-1 and TRBJ1-5, is SAVISQKPSRDICQRGTSLTIQCQVDSQVTMMFWYRQQPGQSLTLIATANQGSEATYESGFVIDKFPISRPNLTFSTLTVSNMSPEDSSIYLCSVVWDRENQPQHFGDGTRLSIL.

This clonotype was counted only a few times. The chain recombines TRBV15 with TRBJ2-7; D uncertain. There are 13 residues in the CDR3. V shed 3 bases and J shed 3 bases, with 9 bases lying between them. CDR1 is LNHNV, CDR2 YYDKDF, per germline (reference sequence). CDR3 nucleotides: TGTGCCACCAGCAGTTTTATAAGCTACGAGCAGTACTTC. This codes for CATSSFISYEQYF. The full variable domain, with the rest looked up from reference TRBV15 and TRBJ2-7, is DAMVIQNPRYQVTQFGKPVTLSCSQTLNHNVMYWYQQKSSQAPKLLFHYYDKDFNNEADTPDNFQSRRPNTSFCFLDIRSPGLGDTAMYLCATSSFISYEQYFGPGTRLTVT.

This clonotype was observed a few times. The chain recombines TRBV7-9 with TRBJ2-5; possibly TRBD1 or TRBD2 for D (5 bases each). This CDR3 has 15 residues. Germline V gene lookup returns CDR1 SEHNR and CDR2 FQNEAQ (reference sequence). V was shortened by 1 base and J by 5 bases, with 14 bases between the two germline ends. CDR3 nucleotides: TGTGCCAGCAGCTTAGTGGCCCGAGAGGGGGAGACCCAGTACTTC. Protein product: CASSLVAREGETQYF.

CDR3 amino acids: CATSVPSGDLTDTQYF. CDR3 nucleotides: TGTGCCACCAGTGTTCCCTCAGGGGACCTCACAGATACGCAGTATTTT. This chain connects TRBV24-1 to TRBJ2-3, with D perhaps TRBD1 (6 bases). This CDR3 comprises 16 residues. CDR1 and CDR2 from the germline V gene are KGHDR and SFDVKD. Trimming left V 5 bases short and J 2 bases short, with 16 bases between.

In DNA form, the CDR3 reads TGTGCCAGCAGTTCCGAGACAGGGGGCGGGGAGACCCAGTACTTC. This codes for CASSSETGGGETQYF. The V call is TRBV28, the J call TRBJ2-5, with 10 bases aligning to TRBD1. CDR1 MDHEN and CDR2 SYDVKM come from the germline V gene. This CDR3 is 15 amino acids long. J was trimmed by 5 bases and V by 4 bases; bases with no gene match: 7.

This clonotype was counted a few times. This chain joins TRBV7-9 and TRBJ2-1, with 8 nucleotides matching TRBD2. CDR1 SEHNR and CDR2 FQNEAQ come from the germline V gene (reference sequence). The CDR3 length is 15 residues. V gave up 5 bases and J gave up 6 bases; unmatched junction bases: 9. The CDR3 DNA follows: TGTGCCAGCAGCAGTAGCGGGGCGGCGGGCAATGAGCAGTTCTTC. Its protein product is CASSSSGAAGNEQFF.

This clonotype has a handful of counts. CDR3 loop: CASRRGTSGAYNEQFF. The CDR3 region has the DNA TGTGCCAGCAGGAGGGGGACTAGCGGTGCGTACAATGAGCAGTTCTTC. The V gene is TRBV6-5, the J gene TRBJ2-1; TRBD2 agrees at 11 bases. V lost 6 bases, J lost 4 bases, and 8 bases stayed unmatched. Germline V CDR1 and CDR2: MNHEY, SVGAGI. The CDR3 sequence is 16 residues long.

This clonotype has just a few counts. This CDR3 reads CASRVLGTGGLTYGYTF. DNA for the CDR3: TGTGCCAGCAGAGTCCTCGGGACAGGCGGACTAACCTATGGCTACACCTTC. V is TRBV6-5 and J is TRBJ1-2; TRBD1 matches 8 bases. The germline V gene encodes CDR1 MNHEY and CDR2 SVGAGI. This CDR3 comprises 17 residues. J gave up 4 bases and V 6 bases, and 16 bases lay outside the gene matches.